Listed below are T cell receptor beta chains from one sample, sequenced in a study of response to subunit inactivated influenza vaccine. TCRdb independently ran MiXCR on the RT-PCR reads; one entry per CDR3 protein. This sample has hundreds of thousands of distinct CDR3 sequences, with 11% to 15% found just once. The sample here was PBMCs from blood, taken around 15 days before vaccination. The receptors were sampled from a man aged 45-60 years who received an inactivated influenza vaccine. Both conserved end residues are part of each CDR3. The D gene is left open where the match is weak. The listing skips clone size in some rows; elsewhere it reads once, few, many or a size class.

d_call	v_call	j_call	clone_size	cdr3_aa	cdr3_nt
TRBD2	TRBV10-2	TRBJ2-3	few	CASSRLAAYTDTQYF	TGCGCCAGCAGTAGACTAGCGGCCTACACAGATACGCAGTATTTT
NA	TRBV3-1	TRBJ1-2	NA	CASSPHGNYGYTF	TGTGCCAGCAGCCCCCACGGGAACTATGGCTACACCTTC
NA	TRBV3-1	TRBJ2-1	NA	CASSQLSGGYNEQFF	TGTGCCAGCAGCCAACTATCAGGGGGGTACAATGAGCAGTTCTTC
NA	TRBV5-1	TRBJ2-3	NA	CASSLVFEGSHQYF	TGCGCCAGCAGCTTGGTATTTGAGGGATCCCACCAGTATTTT
TRBD1	TRBV6-1	TRBJ2-7	few	CASRGTGGSYEQYF	TGTGCCAGCAGGGGGACAGGGGGCTCCTACGAGCAGTACTTC
NA	TRBV4-3	TRBJ2-1	few	CASSQDLAGSNEQFF	TGCGCCAGCAGCCAAGATTTGGCGGGGAGCAATGAGCAGTTCTTC
NA	TRBV27	TRBJ2-1	NA	CASSSDQGAYNEQFF	TGTGCCAGCAGTTCCGATCAGGGAGCCTACAATGAGCAGTTCTTC
TRBD2	TRBV4-1	TRBJ2-1	NA	CASSRSAPGASGSYNEQFF	TGCGCCAGCAGCCGCTCAGCCCCGGGGGCTAGCGGGAGCTACAATGAGCAGTTCTTC
NA	TRBV5-1	TRBJ1-1	few	CASSKTENTEAFF	TGCGCCAGCAGTAAGACAGAGAACACTGAAGCTTTCTTT
NA	TRBV7-2	TRBJ2-1	few	CASSLAIGGQFF	TGTGCCAGCAGCTTAGCGATAGGGGGGCAGTTCTTC
NA	TRBV20-1	TRBJ2-2	NA	CSARDVSKGGGANTGELFF	TGCAGTGCTAGAGATGTCTCGAAGGGTGGCGGGGCGAACACCGGGGAGCTGTTTTTT
NA	TRBV28	TRBJ1-1	NA	CASSSVSWNTEAFF	TGTGCCAGCAGTTCCGTGTCTTGGAACACTGAAGCTTTCTTT
TRBD1	TRBV27	TRBJ1-1	NA	CASSYLGTANTEAFF	TGTGCCAGCAGTTACCTCGGGACAGCAAACACTGAAGCTTTCTTT
NA	TRBV11-2	TRBJ2-1	few	CASSFRGLHEQFF	TGTGCCAGCAGCTTCCGGGGGTTGCATGAGCAGTTCTTC
NA	TRBV20-1	TRBJ2-7	NA	CSAGTLLGYEQYF	TGCAGTGCTGGGACGCTCCTGGGATACGAGCAGTACTTC
NA	TRBV11-2	TRBJ1-2	few	CASSIRAGDNYGYTF	TGTGCCAGCAGCATACGGGCAGGTGATAACTATGGCTACACCTTC
NA	TRBV10-3	TRBJ2-6	few	CAIRPSGGRTAGANVLTF	TGTGCCATCAGGCCTTCTGGGGGCCGTACAGCTGGGGCCAACGTCCTGACTTTC
NA	TRBV5-5	TRBJ1-4	few	CASSPIGGTNEKLFF	TGTGCCAGCAGCCCCATTGGGGGGACTAATGAAAAACTGTTTTTT
NA	TRBV5-1	TRBJ2-1	NA	CASSPMTRTGNEQFF	TGCGCCAGCAGCCCTATGACGAGGACCGGTAATGAGCAGTTCTTC
NA	TRBV12-3/TRBV12-4	TRBJ1-6	few	CASREADSYNSPLHF	TGTGCCAGCAGGGAAGCGGACTCCTATAATTCACCCCTCCACTTT
NA	TRBV29-1	TRBJ2-1	few	CSVEFAGRSYNEQFF	TGCAGCGTTGAATTTGCGGGACGCTCCTACAATGAGCAGTTCTTC
NA	TRBV7-2	TRBJ2-5	NA	CASSSGRIQETQYF	TGTGCCAGCAGCTCTGGACGCATCCAAGAGACCCAGTACTTC
TRBD2	TRBV4-1	TRBJ2-2	NA	CASSYTPPRLAGGNTGELFF	TGCGCCAGCAGTTACACACCCCCCCGACTAGCGGGGGGGAACACCGGGGAGCTGTTTTTT
NA	TRBV9	TRBJ2-7	many	CASSANFGTPYEQYF	TGTGCCAGCAGCGCCAACTTTGGGACACCCTACGAGCAGTACTTC
TRBD1	TRBV28	TRBJ2-7	NA	CASSPQDRDSSYEQYF	TGTGCCAGCAGTCCTCAAGACAGGGATTCCTCCTACGAGCAGTACTTC
NA	TRBV5-1	TRBJ2-5	few	CASRKDPDGTQYF	TGCGCCAGCAGAAAGGACCCAGATGGGACCCAGTACTTC
TRBD1	TRBV24-1	TRBJ2-1	few	CATSDFGSDRGDNEQFF	TGTGCCACCAGTGATTTTGGTTCCGACAGGGGCGACAATGAGCAGTTCTTC
NA	TRBV4-3	TRBJ1-4	few	CASSQDRGAGEKLFF	TGCGCCAGCAGCCAAGACAGGGGCGCGGGTGAAAAACTGTTTTTT
NA	TRBV7-2	TRBJ2-7	many	CASSDRGSYEQYF	TGTGCCAGCAGCGACCGCGGCTCCTACGAGCAGTACTTC
NA	TRBV20-1	TRBJ2-1	NA	CSARVGLLDNEQFF	TGCAGTGCTAGGGTCGGACTATTGGACAATGAGCAGTTCTTC
NA	TRBV29-1	TRBJ2-7	few	CSVKEGNSYEQYF	TGCAGCGTCAAAGAGGGTAATTCGTACGAGCAGTACTTC
NA	TRBV4-2	TRBJ2-2	few	CASSQGPRGGNTGELFF	TGTGCCAGCAGCCAAGGGCCCAGGGGGGGGAACACCGGGGAGCTGTTTTTT
NA	TRBV6-1	TRBJ1-1	few	CASSLPRGENTEAFF	TGTGCCAGCAGTCTCCCGCGAGGGGAGAACACTGAAGCTTTCTTT
NA	TRBV9	TRBJ2-1	NA	CASSVDGPNEQFF	TGTGCCAGCAGCGTAGACGGTCCCAATGAGCAGTTCTTC
NA	TRBV11-2	TRBJ1-2	few	CASSLSQGSYGYTF	TGTGCCAGCAGCTTAAGTCAGGGTAGCTATGGCTACACCTTC
TRBD2	TRBV5-1	TRBJ2-3	few	CASKGGEGTRVPDTQYF	TGCGCCAGCAAGGGGGGTGAAGGGACTAGAGTTCCAGATACGCAGTATTTT
TRBD2	TRBV20-1	TRBJ2-3	NA	CSARKALAGRTDTQYF	TGCAGTGCTAGAAAGGCACTAGCGGGCCGCACAGATACGCAGTATTTT
NA	TRBV20-1	TRBJ2-7	NA	CSAPYSDTYEQYF	TGCAGTGCTCCCTATTCGGACACCTACGAGCAGTACTTC
NA	TRBV12-3/TRBV12-4	TRBJ2-1	few	CASSKGAPQFF	TGTGCCAGCAGTAAGGGAGCTCCGCAGTTCTTC
TRBD1	TRBV2	TRBJ2-2	few	CASSGDRVLTGELFF	TGTGCCAGCAGCGGGGACAGGGTACTCACCGGGGAGCTGTTTTTT
NA	TRBV11-2	TRBJ2-1	many	CASSFNTGRIGFAYNEQFF	TGTGCCAGCAGCTTCAATACGGGGCGGATTGGGTTCGCCTACAATGAGCAGTTCTTC
NA	TRBV4-2	TRBJ1-2	few	CASSQENGYGYTF	TGTGCCAGCAGCCAAGAAAACGGCTATGGCTACACCTTC
TRBD1	TRBV5-1	TRBJ1-4	NA	CASSLAKGRAGQDNPTNEKLFF	TGCGCCAGCAGCTTGGCGAAGGGCCGTGCGGGACAGGATAATCCAACTAATGAAAAACTGTTTTTT
NA	TRBV3-1	TRBJ2-3	NA	CASSHGDKILLSTDTQYF	TGTGCCAGCAGCCACGGGGACAAGATCCTTTTGAGCACAGATACGCAGTATTTT
NA	TRBV7-8	TRBJ2-1	many	CASSLLVHEQFF	TGTGCCAGCAGCTTACTGGTACATGAGCAGTTCTTC
TRBD2	TRBV25-1	TRBJ2-1	NA	CASREIAGDNEQFF	TGTGCCAGCAGGGAGATAGCGGGAGACAATGAGCAGTTCTTC
NA	TRBV14	TRBJ2-1	few	CASSQQGFSSYNEQFF	TGTGCCAGCAGCCAACAGGGGTTCAGCTCCTACAATGAGCAGTTCTTC
NA	TRBV9	TRBJ2-1	NA	CASSVSAAVAVGDEQFF	TGTGCCAGCAGCGTCTCCGCGGCCGTAGCAGTTGGGGATGAGCAGTTCTTC
TRBD2	TRBV6-2/TRBV6-3	TRBJ2-5	many	CASSYSLLAGTQETQYF	TGTGCCAGCAGTTACTCCCTACTAGCGGGCACCCAAGAGACCCAGTACTTC
NA	TRBV6-2/TRBV6-3	TRBJ2-2	NA	CASSPGLGGLTGELFF	TGTGCCAGCAGCCCGGGCCTCGGGGGACTCACCGGGGAGCTGTTTTTT